These T cell receptor beta chains were read from a single sample in a study of blood T cell repertoires in COVID-19. Method: immunoSEQ multiplex PCR; TCRdb's copy keeps in-frame clones and lacks some. The sample shows 150,000 to 200,000 clones, about three quarters of them seen only once. Sample: peripheral blood. The receptor source for this set is an older woman with acute or convalescent COVID-19. The CDR3 runs from the conserved cysteine through the conserved F or W. A clone size is listed for some rows: how often the clone was seen (once, few, many), or a class if it is expanded.

TRBJ2-1	TRBV19	-	CASSMGGRAYNEQFF
TRBJ2-7	TRBV29-1	once	CSVADGQADYEQYF
TRBJ2-3	TRBV21-1	-	CASSKVGGGRADTQYF
TRBJ1-1	TRBV3-1/TRBV3-2	-	CASSQDIGNTEAFF
TRBJ2-5	TRBV7-2	-	CASSRRPLGQAMGEYGYF
TRBJ1-6	TRBV10-3	-	CAISESETPLHF
TRBJ1-1	TRBV5-1	few	CASSLAGYSEAFF
TRBJ1-2	TRBV10-3	-	CAISEGITGARPLYGYTF
TRBJ1-1	TRBV30	-	CAWNRYNTEAFF
TRBJ2-7	TRBV5-1	-	CASRSGGAEQYF
TRBJ2-5	TRBV2	once	CASSVAGVPPWHF
TRBJ2-7	TRBV7-8	-	CASSLLAGMRLGQYF
TRBJ2-7	TRBV12-3/TRBV12-4	few	CASGGLAGHEQYF
TRBJ2-3	TRBV19	-	CASSREGRGTDTQYF
TRBJ2-5	TRBV5-1	-	CASSPRVASGRAKETQYF
TRBJ2-1	TRBV5-5	-	CASTRQREMNNEQFF
TRBJ1-1	TRBV7-3	-	CASSLTAGTGSLGNTEAFF
TRBJ2-7	TRBV29-1	-	CSVLSRGQEYEQYF
TRBJ2-2	TRBV6-2/TRBV6-3	few	CASSQTWTVTGELFF
TRBJ2-2	TRBV24-1	-	CATSDSTGGVGELFF
TRBJ2-7	TRBV7-9	-	CASSFGGLYEQYF
TRBJ1-1	TRBV29-1	-	CSVSGELNTEAFF
TRBJ2-2	TRBV2	-	CASTSDSTGELFF
TRBJ2-1	TRBV5-1	-	CASSLPAGSYNEQFF
TRBJ2-1	TRBV5-1	-	CASSSETSGSGEQFF
TRBJ2-1	TRBV15	-	CATSRRASLYNEQFF
TRBJ2-1	TRBV23-1	-	CASRPPPPGLAGENSYNEQFF
TRBJ2-3	TRBV6-4	-	CASSVRTNSDTQYF
TRBJ2-5	TRBV5-1	-	CASSLAGTSGIDTQYF
TRBJ2-5	TRBV6-1	-	CASSDGGAQETQYF
TRBJ2-3	TRBV12-5	-	CASGLVRDGRSAADTQYF
TRBJ1-3	TRBV30	-	CAWSPHTGISGNTIYF
TRBJ2-1	TRBV5-1	-	CASSLPSIDEQFF
TRBJ1-2	TRBV5-1	-	CASSLGPPPNYGYTF
TRBJ1-2	TRBV19	-	CASSIAVQAVSYTF
TRBJ2-7	TRBV7-3	-	CASSFGAGDSYEQYF
TRBJ2-1	TRBV5-1	-	CASSLTTRGGNNEQFF
TRBJ1-1	TRBV5-1	-	CASSSQQNTEAFF
TRBJ2-7	TRBV30	once	CAWRGPGTGSYEQYF
TRBJ2-2	TRBV19	-	CASSPRTGNTGELFF
TRBJ2-2	TRBV5-1	few	CASSLAAAGATGELFF
TRBJ1-5	TRBV15	-	CATSRGQGISQPQHF
TRBJ2-1	TRBV19	-	CASASGTFRHNEQFF
TRBJ1-1	TRBV5-1	-	CASSLGGQGENTEAFF
TRBJ2-7	TRBV3-1/TRBV3-2	-	CASSQSGRANEQYF
TRBJ1-2	TRBV7-8	few	CASSPTGVYGYTF
TRBJ1-1	TRBV6-2/TRBV6-3	-	CASSYSRGGTEAFF
TRBJ2-7	TRBV6-6	-	CASSYRGQGYEQYF
TRBJ2-7	TRBV6-5	-	CASSAGPTTYEQYF
TRBJ2-2	TRBV25-1	-	CASSAGTGELFF
TRBJ2-1	TRBV7-2	-	CASNQGSRSNEQFF